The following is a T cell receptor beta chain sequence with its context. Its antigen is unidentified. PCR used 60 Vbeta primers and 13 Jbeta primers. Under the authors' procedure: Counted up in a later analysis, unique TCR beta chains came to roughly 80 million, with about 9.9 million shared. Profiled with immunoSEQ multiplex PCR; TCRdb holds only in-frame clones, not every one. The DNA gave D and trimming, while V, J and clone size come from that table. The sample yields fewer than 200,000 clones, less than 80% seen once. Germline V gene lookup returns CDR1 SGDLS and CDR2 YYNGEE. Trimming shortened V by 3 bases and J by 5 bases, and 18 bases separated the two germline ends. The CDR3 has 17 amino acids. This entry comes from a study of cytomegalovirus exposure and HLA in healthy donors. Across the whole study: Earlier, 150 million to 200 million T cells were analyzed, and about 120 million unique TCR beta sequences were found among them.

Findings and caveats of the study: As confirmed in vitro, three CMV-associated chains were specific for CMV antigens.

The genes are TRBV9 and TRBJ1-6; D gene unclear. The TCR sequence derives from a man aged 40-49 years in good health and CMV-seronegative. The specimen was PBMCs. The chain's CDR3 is CASSAPESGWNNSPLHF. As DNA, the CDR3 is TGTGCCAGCAGCGCCCCGGAGAGTGGGTGGAATAATTCACCCCTCCACTTT.